This T cell receptor beta chain was sequenced in a study of blood T cell repertoires in COVID-19. Study-wide background: Samples representing acute and convalescent COVID-19 were sourced from the United States, Italy and Spain. PBMCs, B-cell-depleted T cells, or T cells provided the cDNA or gDNA that made up the material.

The CDR3 consists of 13 residues. V dropped 2 bases and J dropped 5 bases, with 7 bases sitting between them. Germline V gene sequence: CDR1 MNHNY, CDR2 SVGAGI (reference sequence). Sequenced by immunoSEQ multiplex PCR; TCRdb stores in-frame clones only, minus some. This table has about 100,000 clones, 84% appearing once. Sequencing was done on a sample of peripheral blood. The sequence was obtained from a human donor in a cohort sampled during active COVID-19. J is TRBJ1-5 and V is TRBV6-6; D is ambiguous. The CDR3 here is CASSYGADQPQHF. DNA of the CDR3: TGTGCCAGCAGTTACGGTGCAGATCAGCCCCAGCATTTT.